The present T cell receptor beta chain was sequenced within a study of T cell responses to AZD1222 COVID-19 vaccine. V was clipped by 3 bases and J by 2 bases, with 14 bases between them. The length of the CDR3 is 16 residues. Germline V CDR1 and CDR2: LNHNV, YYDKDF (reference sequence). Profiled with immunoSEQ multiplex PCR; TCRdb holds only in-frame clones, not every one. The sample includes over 150,000 clones, around nine tenths seen only once; the top ten take approximately 3%. The sample in question was peripheral blood, obtained on day 0 of AZD1222 vaccination. The clonotype originates from an adult in good health. The V call is TRBV15, the J call TRBJ1-3; D possibly corresponds to TRBD1 (5 bases). The CDR3 sequence: CATSRGPSGTGNTIYF. Written as DNA, the CDR3 is TGTGCCACCAGCAGGGGCCCCTCAGGGACTGGAAACACCATATATTTT.